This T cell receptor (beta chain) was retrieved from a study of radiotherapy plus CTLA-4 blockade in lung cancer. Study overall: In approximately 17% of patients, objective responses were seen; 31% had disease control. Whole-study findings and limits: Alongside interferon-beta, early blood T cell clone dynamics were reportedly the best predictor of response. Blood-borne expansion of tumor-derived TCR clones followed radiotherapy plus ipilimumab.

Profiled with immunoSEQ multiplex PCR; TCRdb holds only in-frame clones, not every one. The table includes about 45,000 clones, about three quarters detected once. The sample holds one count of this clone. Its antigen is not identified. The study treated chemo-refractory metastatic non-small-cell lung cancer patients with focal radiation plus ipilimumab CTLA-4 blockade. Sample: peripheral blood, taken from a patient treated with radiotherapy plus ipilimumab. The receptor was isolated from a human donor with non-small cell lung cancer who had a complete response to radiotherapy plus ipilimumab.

The CDR3 bases are TGTGCCAGCAGCCTAATAGCGGGAGGCCCCTACAATGAGCAGTTCTTC. Translation gives CASSLIAGGPYNEQFF. The chain couples TRBV7-9 to TRBJ2-1; 10 positions match TRBD2. J gave up 2 bases and V 5 bases, and 6 bases lay outside the gene matches. Germline assignment: CDR1 SEHNR and CDR2 FQNEAQ (reference sequence). The CDR3 is made up of 16 amino acids.